Shown below are 19 T cell receptor beta chains from a single sample sequenced in a study of tumor and adjacent non-tumor tissue in lung cancer. Three rounds of nested PCR, following a modified ARM-PCR protocol, produced the TCRbeta library. TCRdb re-derived calls from the multiplex PCR reads in MiXCR, one entry per CDR3 protein. The table includes more than 75,000 distinct CDR3 sequences, nearly 70% detected once. The template was RNA from unsorted bulk tissue. The sequenced sample consisted of lung tumor tissue. These receptors came from a woman in her seventies with non-small cell lung cancer.

Concerning this clonotype: The junction departs from the called germline gene at one end, perhaps through a read error. J is TRBJ2-7 and V is TRBV5-4, with D unclear. This CDR3 is 12 amino acids long. The germline V gene has CDR1 SGHNT and CDR2 YYREEE (reference sequence). The CDR3 DNA is TGTTCCAGCAACTTCGATCGTTACGAGCAGTACTTC. This gives the protein CSSNFDRYEQYF.

This clonotype was recorded many times. The chain recombines TRBV6-5 with TRBJ1-1; no reliable D call. This CDR3 comprises 17 residues. V was cut by 0 bases and J by 1 base, with 15 bases left in between. Looked up from germline, CDR1 is MNHEY and CDR2 is SVGAGI. The CDR3 DNA reads TGTGCCAGCAGTTACTCTGGACCCGACGGGGAGAACACTGAAGCTTTCTTT. Protein product: CASSYSGPDGENTEAFF.

As for this clonotype: Just one base apart from a much larger clone, this may be a read error. The rearrangement uses TRBV5-8 and TRBJ2-1, with D maybe TRBD2 (6 bases). The germline V gene encodes CDR1 SGHTS and CDR2 YDEGEE. The CDR3 has 14 amino acids. The CDR3 DNA sequence: TGTGCCAGCCTTAGCGGACTGAACTACGATGAGCAGTTCTTC. Translation gives CASLSGLNYDEQFF.

As for this clonotype: Since a much larger clone is just one base distant, this may be a read error. V and J are TRBV5-5 and TRBJ2-5; 7 bases align to TRBD1. From germline, CDR1 is SGHKS and CDR2 YYEKEE (reference sequence). The V segment lost 4 bases and the J segment 4 bases; nucleotides outside the gene matches: 7. This CDR3 has 14 amino acids. The CDR3 bases are TGTGCCAGCAGCCGAGACAGGGTCGGAGAGACCCAGTACTTC. Translated, it gives CASSRDRVGETQYF.

As regards this clonotype: Germline is not matched at one junction end, which may reflect a read error. The chain links TRBV11-3 to TRBJ2-1; no clear D. Germline V CDR1 and CDR2: SGHNT, YENEEA. CDR3 length: 15 residues. The CDR3 sequence: CASSLGQDTYNEQFF. CDR3 sequence (DNA): TGTGCCAGCAGCTTAGGGCAGGATACCTACAATGAGCAATTCTTC.

With regard to this clonotype: At one boundary the junction diverges from the germline segment, which might be a read error. This chain connects TRBV20-1 to TRBJ2-7; D gene unclear. CDR3 length: 16 amino acids. Germline CDR1 DFQATT, CDR2 SNEGSKA (reference sequence). In DNA, the CDR3 is TGCAGTGCTAGAAATCTTCAACGGGCGGCCCTCTACGAGCAATACTTC. Protein sequence: CSARNLQRAALYEQYF.

This clonotype was counted only a few times. A much bigger clone sits one base away, suggesting this may be a read error. V usage is TRBV6-1 and J usage is TRBJ2-5; D unclear. The CDR3 extends over 12 amino acids. Germline CDR1 and CDR2: MNHNS and SASEGT. CDR3 protein: CASTPPSETQCF. In nucleotides, the CDR3 is TGTGCCAGCACCCCCCCTTCGGAGACCCAGTGCTTC.

In the case of this clonotype: The CDR3 does not close with the conserved phenylalanine or tryptophan, likely indicating a read error. This sequence joins TRBV5-6 and TRBJ2-7; the match to TRBD2 covers 9 bases. J gave up 0 bases and V 3 bases, and 7 bases lay outside the gene matches. The CDR3 covers 16 residues. Germline values: CDR1 SGHDT, CDR2 YYEEEE. CDR3 residues: CASSSAASGISYEQYL. Here the CDR3 DNA reads TGTGCCAGCAGCTCGGCTGCTAGCGGGATCTCCTACGAGCAGTACCTC.

This clonotype was picked up one time. A read error may produce the germline difference seen at one junction end. The chain joins TRBV12-3 or TRBV12-4 to TRBJ2-7; D possibly corresponds to TRBD2 (5 bases). The CDR3 is 13 amino acids. The chain's CDR3 is CASSLGNSYEHYF. The CDR3 nucleotides are TGTGCCAGCAGTCTCGGGAACTCCTACGAGCACTACTTC.

The V gene is TRBV28, the J gene TRBJ1-1; the match to TRBD1 covers 7 bases. V lost 4 bases, J lost 4 bases, and 9 bases stayed unmatched. This CDR3 has 15 residues. CDR1 is MDHEN, CDR2 SYDVKM, per germline. CDR3 DNA sequence: TGTGCCAGCAGTTCTGCCGGGACAGTAAGCACTGAAGCTTTCTTT. Translated, it gives CASSSAGTVSTEAFF.

This clonotype showed up many times. The gene calls are TRBV20-1 and TRBJ2-2; D ambiguous. Germline CDR1 DFQATT, CDR2 SNEGSKA (reference sequence). Trimming left V 3 bases short and J 4 bases short, with 18 bases between. The CDR3 contains 16 residues. Written as DNA, the CDR3 is TGCAGTGCTAGCGGCGGTTGGCAGTCTGCCACCGGGGAGCTGTTTTTT. It specifies CSASGGWQSATGELFF.

Only one count was recorded for this clonotype. An end of the junction differs from the germline gene, which may be a read error. J is TRBJ1-2 and V is TRBV6-5, with a weak D call TRBD1 (6 bases). CDR3 length: 12 amino acids. Germline CDR1 MNHEY, CDR2 SVGAGI. CDR3 DNA sequence: TGTGCCAGCAGTACAGGGAACTATGACTACACTTTC. Its protein product is CASSTGNYDYTF.

The gene calls are TRBV7-2 and TRBJ2-4; maybe TRBD2 (6 bases). CDR1 SGHTA and CDR2 FQGNSA come from the germline V gene. There are 16 residues in the CDR3. V was shortened by 1 base and J by 0 bases, with 10 bases between the two germline ends. CDR3 sequence reads: CASSLVGGLAKNIQYF. Written as DNA, the CDR3 is TGTGCCAGCAGCTTAGTGGGGGGACTAGCCAAAAACATTCAGTACTTC.

Remarks on this clonotype: The CDR3 does not end in the conserved phenylalanine or tryptophan, so this is likely a read error. CDR3 sequence reads: CVSMDSGTTAYEQYL. CDR3 bases: TGTGTCAGCATGGATAGCGGGACTACTGCCTACGAGCAGTACTTA. J is TRBJ2-7 and V is TRBV6-2 or TRBV6-3, with 8 bases aligning to TRBD2. The CDR3 totals 15 residues. Germline V CDR1 and CDR2: MNHEY, SVGEGT.

About this clonotype itself: This may be a read error: a much more frequent sequence differs by one nucleotide. Lacking the conserved final phenylalanine or tryptophan, this CDR3 likely reflects a read error. V gene TRBV10-3 combines with J gene TRBJ2-2; D is possibly TRBD2 (6 bases). The CDR3 totals 13 residues. Trimming shortened V by 10 bases and J by 2 bases, and 11 bases separated the two germline ends. The germline CDR1 and CDR2 sequences are ENHRY and SYGVKD. The CDR3 loop is CATTDYNTGELFI. The CDR3 DNA is TGTGCCACCACGGACTATAACACCGGGGAGCTGTTTATT.

The CDR3 DNA follows: TGTGCCAGCCTCGTTTCAGGGGGCGGTTCACCCCTCCACTTT. This codes for CASLVSGGGSPLHF. V gene TRBV7-2 combines with J gene TRBJ1-6; 8 nucleotides align to TRBD1. J was trimmed by 9 bases and V by 8 bases; bases with no gene match: 9. This CDR3 spans 14 amino acids. Germline values: CDR1 SGHTA, CDR2 FQGNSA.

To note about this clonotype: A much larger clone sits a single nucleotide away, making a read error possible. The V call is TRBV11-2, the J call TRBJ2-1, with 7 bases matching TRBD1. The germline CDR1 and CDR2 sequences are SGHAT and FQNNGV. The CDR3 is 15 residues long. This CDR3 reads CASSIRGTVYNEKFF. CDR3 nucleotides: TGTGCCAGCAGCATCAGAGGGACAGTTTACAATGAGAAGTTCTTC. The whole variable domain, remainder taken from reference TRBV11-2 and TRBJ2-1, is EAGVAQSPRYKIIEKRQSVAFWCNPISGHATLYWYQQILGQGPKLLIQFQNNGVVDDSQLPKDRFSAERLKGVDSTLKIQPAKLEDSAVYLCASSIRGTVYNEKFFGPGTRLTVL.

J is TRBJ2-1 and V is TRBV5-6; no clear D gene. The CDR3 spans 14 residues. Trimming took 8 bases from V and 0 from J, leaving 12 bases between them. Germline CDR1 and CDR2: SGHDT and YYEEEE. For the CDR3, the DNA is TGTGCCAGTAACTCGGTGGTCTCCTACAATGAGCAGTTCTTC. Encoded protein: CASNSVVSYNEQFF.

As regards this clonotype: The conserved phenylalanine or tryptophan is not found at the CDR3 terminus, so this likely reflects a read error. The V and J genes are TRBV29-1 and TRBJ2-1; no firm D call. CDR1 is SQVTM, CDR2 ANQGSEA, per germline. This CDR3 is built from 12 residues. Trimming removed 3 bases at V and 9 bases at J, with 12 bases between. The CDR3 region is CSVDLDGPEQFI. The CDR3 DNA sequence: TGCAGCGTTGACTTGGACGGGCCTGAGCAGTTCATC.